The 9 T cell receptor beta chains presented below share a single source sample, sequenced in a study of spatial heterogeneity in lung cancer (dated by TCRdb to between 2018 and 2021). Libraries were constructed by 5' RACE. Sequenced using a NextSeq 500. TCRdb ran its own pipeline on the public reads, namely fastp trimming at Q25 and MiXCR clone calling, and kept in-frame beta chains. All rows with the same CDR3 protein become a single entry with the most common DNA and genes. A total of some 3,700 distinct CDR3 sequences appear in this sample, about 30% of them only once. The ten top clones hold 11% to 15% of the sample. The time point label here, explained by the study, means: sample taken at primary tumor resection. For TCR sequencing, whole RNA was extracted from tumor and nontumor lung tissue, or from cryopreserved PBMC samples, and no cell sorting was done. Sequenced material: normal lung tissue next to the tumor, taken at surgery. The receptor source for this set is a male donor with early-stage non-small cell lung cancer.

CDR3: CATSQGGGVGAFF. CDR3 DNA: TGTGCCACCAGCCAAGGGGGCGGAGTGGGGGCTTTCTTT. The rearrangement uses TRBV28 and TRBJ1-1, with 7 nucleotides matching TRBD1. The CDR3 consists of 13 residues. The germline gives CDR1 MDHEN, CDR2 SYDVKM. The V gene end was trimmed by 10 bases and the J gene end by 11 bases; junction bases not matched to a gene: 16.

By its share, this clonotype is medium-sized (0.01 to 0.1%). This chain links TRBV7-9 with TRBJ2-3; D possibly corresponds to TRBD2 (6 bases). CDR1 SEHNR and CDR2 FQNEAQ come from the germline V gene (reference sequence). This CDR3 spans 12 amino acids. Trimming cost V 5 bases and J 5 bases, with 8 bases left between them. The DNA of the CDR3 is TGTGCCAGCAGCGGAGCGGGAGATACGCAGTATTTT. It specifies CASSGAGDTQYF. The full variable domain, completed using reference TRBV7-9 and TRBJ2-3, is DTGVSQNPRHKITKRGQNVTFRCDPISEHNRLYWYRQTLGQGPEFLTYFQNEAQLEKSRLLSDRFSAERPKGSFSTLEIQRTEQGDSAMYLCASSGAGDTQYFGPGTRLTVL.

Relative to its sample, this clonotype is medium-sized. V usage is TRBV14 and J usage is TRBJ1-2, with D uncertain. Per the germline V gene, CDR1 is SGHDN and CDR2 is FVKESK. CDR3 size: 16 residues. The V and J ends lost 4 bases and 6 bases respectively, with 21 bases between them. The DNA of the CDR3 is TGTGCCAGCAGCCTTTACCCGACCTCAAGGGAGAATGGCTACACCTTC. Protein product: CASSLYPTSRENGYTF.

The chain has TRBV10-3 and TRBJ2-2; D is possibly TRBD2 (7 bases). The CDR3 extends over 15 amino acids. Germline CDR1 is ENHRY and CDR2 is SYGVKD. V lost 11 bases, J lost 7 bases, and 23 bases lay in between. The CDR3 nucleotides read TGTGCCGCAGTAGGGACTACCGGGGGCAGCGGGGAGCTGTTTTTT. Its translation is CAAVGTTGGSGELFF.

This clonotype was observed at least ten times. This chain uses TRBV12-3 or TRBV12-4 with TRBJ2-5; a weak D match, TRBD2 (6 bases). Trimming removed 3 bases from V and 2 bases from J, with 13 bases in between. This CDR3 has 15 amino acids. CDR3 sequence (DNA): TGTGCCAGCAGTTTGGGGGGAAATCAGCAAGAGACCCAGTACTTC. Protein product: CASSLGGNQQETQYF.

This clonotype is medium-sized within its sample. The chain combines TRBV12-3 or TRBV12-4 with TRBJ1-1; D remains ambiguous. This CDR3 spans 14 amino acids. V was cut by 3 bases and J by 6 bases, with 14 bases left in between. The CDR3 DNA reads as TGTGCCAGCAGTTTCTTCCATCTGGGCGCTGAAGCTTTCTTT. Its translation: CASSFFHLGAEAFF.

By share, this clonotype counts as medium-sized. The rearrangement links TRBV4-1 to TRBJ2-7; D gene uncertain. Trimming cost V 0 bases and J 2 bases, with 8 bases left between them. Germline CDR1 reads MGHRA; CDR2 reads YSYEKL. The CDR3 contains 14 residues. The CDR3 here is CASSQEPGAYEQYV. For the CDR3, the DNA is TGCGCCAGCAGCCAAGAACCAGGTGCCTACGAGCAGTACGTC.

Within the sample, this clonotype is medium-sized. The gene calls are TRBV10-3 and TRBJ2-1; TRBD1 matches 8 bases. The CDR3 covers 16 residues. Trimming took 6 bases from V and 2 from J; bases not matched to a gene: 9. Germline CDR1 ENHRY, CDR2 SYGVKD. The CDR3 here is CAISTTGQGAYNEQFF. The DNA for the CDR3 is TGTGCCATCAGCACCACCGGACAGGGCGCCTACAATGAGCAGTTCTTC.

At least ten counts were recorded for this clonotype. The rearrangement uses TRBV20-1 and TRBJ1-1, with 9 bases lining up with TRBD1. This CDR3 contains 16 residues. With 2 bases clipped from V and 1 base from J, the junction kept 8 bases outside the gene matches. Germline CDR1 and CDR2: DFQATT and SNEGSKA (reference sequence). DNA of the CDR3: TGCAGTGCTAGACTTTTTACAGGGGGCGCGAACACTGAAGCTTTCTTT. Translated, it gives CSARLFTGGANTEAFF.